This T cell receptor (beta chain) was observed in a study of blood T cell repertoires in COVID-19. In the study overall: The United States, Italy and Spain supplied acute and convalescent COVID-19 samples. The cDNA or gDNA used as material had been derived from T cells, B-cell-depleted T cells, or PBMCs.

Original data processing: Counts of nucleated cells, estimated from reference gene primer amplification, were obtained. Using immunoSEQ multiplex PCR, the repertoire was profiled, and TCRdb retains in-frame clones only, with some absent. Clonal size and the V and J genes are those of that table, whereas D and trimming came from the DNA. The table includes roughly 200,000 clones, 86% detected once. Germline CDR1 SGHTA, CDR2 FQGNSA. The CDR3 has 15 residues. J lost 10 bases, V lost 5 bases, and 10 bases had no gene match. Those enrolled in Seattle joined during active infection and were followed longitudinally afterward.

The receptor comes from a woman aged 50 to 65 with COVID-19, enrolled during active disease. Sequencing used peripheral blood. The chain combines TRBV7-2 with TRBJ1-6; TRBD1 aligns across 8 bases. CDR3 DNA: TGTGCCAGCAGCCCCCGACAGGGGCTAGGATCACCCCTCCACTTT. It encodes CASSPRQGLGSPLHF. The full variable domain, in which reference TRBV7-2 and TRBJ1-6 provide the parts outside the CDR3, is GAGVSQSPSNKVTEKGKDVELRCDPISGHTALYWYRQSLGQGLEFLIYFQGNSAPDKSGLPSDRFSAERTGGSVSTLTIQRTQQEDSAVYLCASSPRQGLGSPLHFGNGTRLTVT.